The 21 T cell receptor beta chains below all came from one sample that was sequenced in a study of blood T cell repertoires in COVID-19. TCRdb's table, derived via immunoSEQ multiplex PCR, lists solely in-frame clones and lacks some. The sample has more than 200,000 clones, 85% to 90% seen once. Material: peripheral blood. Source of these receptors: a woman aged 60-75 years with COVID-19, enrolled during active disease.

This clone has a single count. The V call is TRBV30, the J call TRBJ1-4, with a weak D call TRBD1 (6 bases). The CDR3 is 14 residues long. V shed 3 bases and J shed 7 bases, with 15 bases lying between them. The germline CDR1 and CDR2 sequences are GTSNPN and SVGIG (reference sequence). This CDR3 is CAWSIRGSSEKLFF. The CDR3 DNA sequence: TGTGCCTGGAGCATAAGGGGGTCGAGTGAAAAACTGTTTTTT.

This rearrangement joins TRBV6-5 to TRBJ2-2; D is unclear. CDR1 and CDR2 (germline): MNHEY, SVGAGI. The CDR3 sequence is 13 residues long. Trimming pared 6 bases from V and 1 base from J, leaving 6 bases between. CDR3 DNA sequence: TGTGCCAGCAGCCAGATGAACACCGGGGAGCTGTTTTTT. Its translation is CASSQMNTGELFF.

This chain connects TRBV4-2 to TRBJ2-1, with 7 bases aligning to TRBD2. The germline V gene encodes CDR1 LGHNA and CDR2 YNFKEQ. The junction had 0 bases not matched to a gene; V was cut back by 1 base and J by 0 bases. The CDR3 runs to 15 residues. In DNA form, the CDR3 reads TGTGCCAGCAGCCAAGGCGGGAGCTCCTACAATGAGCAGTTCTTC. It codes for CASSQGGSSYNEQFF.

The rearrangement links TRBV5-1 to TRBJ1-6; D is possibly TRBD1 (6 bases). V lost 2 bases and J 5 bases, leaving 11 bases between the germline ends. Germline V lookup: CDR1 SGHRS, CDR2 YFSETQ. The CDR3 consists of 15 residues. CDR3 sequence: CASSFSSGDNSPLHF. The CDR3 DNA reads TGCGCCAGCAGCTTCAGCTCAGGGGATAATTCACCCCTCCACTTT. Full variable domain (outside the CDR3, taken from reference TRBV5-1 and TRBJ1-6): KAGVTQTPRYLIKTRGQQVTLSCSPISGHRSVSWYQQTPGQGLQFLFEYFSETQRNKGNFPGRFSGRQFSNSRSEMNVSTLELGDSALYLCASSFSSGDNSPLHFGNGTRLTVT.

The rearrangement uses TRBV5-6 and TRBJ1-1; 7 bases are a match to TRBD1. The V segment lost 5 bases and the J segment 1 base; nucleotides outside the gene matches: 8. This CDR3 spans 15 amino acids. Germline lookup yields CDR1 SGHDT and CDR2 YYEEEE. CDR3 coding DNA: TGTGCCAGCAGATATAGGGGGACAGAGAACACTGAAGCTTTCTTT. Translating it yields CASRYRGTENTEAFF.

This CDR3 reads CASSAPPGQGRSYNEQFF. The CDR3 coding sequence is TGTGCCAGTAGTGCCCCACCGGGACAGGGCAGGTCCTACAATGAGCAGTTCTTC. The chain has TRBV19 and TRBJ2-1; 9 nucleotides agree with TRBD1. The CDR3 length is 18 residues. Trimming took 5 bases from V and 1 from J; bases not matched to a gene: 12. Germline CDR1 LNHDA, CDR2 SQIVND (reference sequence).

This chain joins TRBV25-1 and TRBJ2-1; D gene unclear. V was pared by 2 bases and J by 0 bases, with 2 bases between. Looked up from germline, CDR1 is MGHDK and CDR2 is SYGVNS. The CDR3 consists of 13 residues. CDR3 in DNA: TGTGCCAGCAGTGAACACTCCTACAATGAGCAGTTCTTC. Its protein product is CASSEHSYNEQFF.

The chain carries TRBV7-7 and TRBJ2-7; D is unclear. The V end lost 1 base, the J end lost 6 bases, and 13 bases lay between the germline ends. This CDR3 has 14 residues. Per germline, CDR1 SSHAT and CDR2 FNYEAQ (reference sequence). CDR3 region: CASSLGNQASEQYF. CDR3 in DNA: TGTGCCAGCAGCTTAGGGAATCAGGCCTCCGAGCAGTACTTC.

V gene TRBV7-9 combines with J gene TRBJ1-2; D may be TRBD1 (6 bases). V was cut by 5 bases and J by 8 bases, with 12 bases left in between. The CDR3 extends over 12 amino acids. Looked up from germline, CDR1 is SEHNR and CDR2 is FQNEAQ (reference sequence). In DNA form, the CDR3 reads TGTGCCAGCAGCCTCACAGGGAACGGCTACACCTTC. Translation gives CASSLTGNGYTF.

V is TRBV7-9 and J is TRBJ2-1; a possible D gene is TRBD2 (6 bases). This CDR3 region has 16 residues. Germline-derived CDR1 and CDR2 are SEHNR and FQNEAQ (reference sequence). V was clipped by 1 base and J by 8 bases, with 18 bases between them. The CDR3 here is CASSLEGPSGEDEQFF. CDR3 DNA: TGTGCCAGCAGCTTAGAGGGGCCATCCGGGGAGGATGAGCAGTTCTTC.

The V gene is TRBV19, the J gene TRBJ1-4; weak D call: TRBD1 (5 bases). The CDR3 loop spans 14 amino acids. Germline loops: CDR1 LNHDA, CDR2 SQIVND (reference sequence). The V end was cut by 5 bases, the J end by 10 bases, with 17 bases between. The CDR3 region is CASSPGASGGKLFF. The CDR3 bases are TGTGCCAGTAGTCCTGGGGCTAGCGGAGGAAAACTGTTTTTT.

This chain links TRBV7-9 with TRBJ2-2, with D possibly being TRBD1 (6 bases). The germline gives CDR1 SEHNR, CDR2 FQNEAQ (reference sequence). Trimming cost V 7 bases and J 4 bases, with 10 bases left between them. CDR3 length: 13 residues. DNA of the CDR3: TGTGCCAGCAACCGAGGGGGCACCGGGGAGCTGTTTTTT. Amino acid sequence: CASNRGGTGELFF.

This clone appeared once. The chain carries TRBV29-1 and TRBJ2-5, with 8 bases fitting TRBD1. Germline V gene lookup returns CDR1 SQVTM and CDR2 ANQGSEA. With 1 base clipped from V and 7 bases from J, the junction kept 5 bases outside the gene matches. The CDR3 sequence is 13 residues long. The CDR3 here is CSVEGQGLGTQYF. CDR3 sequence (DNA): TGCAGCGTTGAAGGACAGGGGTTGGGGACCCAGTACTTC.

The V call is TRBV7-2, the J call TRBJ2-7; weak D call: TRBD1 (6 bases). Trimming stripped 2 bases from V and 0 bases from J, with 8 bases between. The CDR3 runs 14 residues. Germline CDR1 reads SGHTA; CDR2 reads FQGNSA. CDR3 protein: CASSLQGHSYEQYF. CDR3 DNA: TGTGCCAGCAGCTTACAGGGGCACTCCTACGAGCAGTACTTC.

The count of this clone is one. This sequence joins TRBV2 and TRBJ1-4; TRBD1 agrees at 10 bases. The ends lost 6 bases at V and 7 bases at J; junction bases unmatched: 8. CDR3 size: 15 residues. Germline lookup yields CDR1 SNHLY and CDR2 FYNNEI. The chain's CDR3 is CASSDRGRVGEKLFF. As DNA, the CDR3 is TGTGCCAGCAGCGACAGGGGGCGGGTTGGTGAAAAACTGTTTTTT.

This clone has only a few counts. The chain joins TRBV4-3 to TRBJ1-3; D is ambiguous. CDR3 length: 14 amino acids. Trimming stripped 0 bases from V and 4 bases from J, with 7 bases between. Germline CDR1 LGHNA, CDR2 YSLEER. DNA for the CDR3: TGCGCCAGCAGCCAAGATAGCGTCGGAAACACCATATATTTT. Translated: CASSQDSVGNTIYF.

This chain links TRBV25-1 with TRBJ2-7, with 13 bases identical to TRBD2. This CDR3 region has 17 residues. CDR1 MGHDK and CDR2 SYGVNS come from the germline V gene. After removal of 2 bases from V and 7 bases from J, the junction contained 11 bases not matched to a gene. For the CDR3, the DNA is TGTGCCAGCAGTGAAGGGACTAGCGGGATCCGAAGCTGGGAGCAGTACTTC. Amino acid sequence: CASSEGTSGIRSWEQYF.

The chain is built from TRBV5-6 and TRBJ2-7; 7 bases match TRBD1. The CDR3 is 12 amino acids. With 4 bases clipped from V and 6 bases from J, the junction kept 4 bases outside the gene matches. Germline V gene data show CDR1 as SGHDT and CDR2 as YYEEEE. CDR3 DNA: TGTGCCAGCAGCATACGACAGGGCGAGCAGTACTTC. This encodes CASSIRQGEQYF.

The CDR3 DNA follows: TGTGCCAGTAGTACGGGACTAGCGGGAGGTGATGAGCAGTTCTTC. It codes for CASSTGLAGGDEQFF. The V and J genes are TRBV19 and TRBJ2-1; 15 bases agree with TRBD2. The germline V gene has CDR1 LNHDA and CDR2 SQIVND (reference sequence). V dropped 4 bases and J dropped 8; count of bases not matched to a gene: 3. The CDR3 length is 15 residues. The full variable domain, rest sourced from reference TRBV19 and TRBJ2-1, is DGGITQSPKYLFRKEGQNVTLSCEQNLNHDAMYWYRQDPGQGLRLIYYSQIVNDFQKGDIAEGYSVSREKKESFPLTVTSAQKNPTAFYLCASSTGLAGGDEQFFGPGTRLTVL.

The J gene is TRBJ2-3, the V gene TRBV5-1, with D uncertain. The CDR3 contains 14 residues. Germline V gives CDR1 SGHRS, CDR2 YFSETQ. Trimming removed 1 base at V and 0 bases at J, with 6 bases between. Here the CDR3 reads CASSLYPSTDTQYF. CDR3 DNA sequence: TGCGCCAGCAGCTTGTATCCTAGCACAGATACGCAGTATTTT.

V is TRBV20-1 and J is TRBJ2-7; perhaps TRBD2 as D (6 bases). Germline CDR1 DFQATT, CDR2 SNEGSKA (reference sequence). Deletions cut 3 bases from V and 4 bases from J, with 16 bases between. This CDR3 region has 14 residues. Written as DNA, the CDR3 is TGCAGTGCTAGTTTGCCGGGAGCCGCTTACGAGCAGTACTTC. Residues: CSASLPGAAYEQYF.